The T cell receptor (beta chain) under discussion was sequenced for a study of control samples from healthy donors and cancer patients (dated by TCRdb to the early 2020s). V is cut by 2 bases and J by 1 base, and the space between the germline ends is 8 bases. According to the germline V gene, CDR1 reads MNHEY and CDR2 reads SVGAGI. The CDR3, from cysteine to phenylalanine, totals 14 residues. The CDR3 DNA has 42 bases and is translated from base 1. Libraries were prepared through the immunoSEQ multiplex PCR assay. The clones in this table, taken by TCRdb from immuneACCESS, are in-frame only. Not every clone is retained; where verified, under half of the shortfall comes from an unresolved V gene, and the cause of the rest is unknown. The sample table contains just over 150,000 clones; only one count was recorded for approximately 90% of them. The ten most abundant clones make up about 12% of the sample.

Notes on this clone: Its antigen specificity is not known. No quality values exist for individual bases; no much larger clone is one base distant.

The clonotype was recovered from a man aged 30-40 years in good health. The rearrangement joined TRBV6-5 to TRBJ1-1, with the D segment identity uncertain. The specimen sequenced was blood. Here is the DNA: TGTGCCAGCAGTTACGGTAGATCGAACACTGAAGCTTTCTTT. Its amino acids are CASSYGRSNTEAFF.